The 30 T cell receptor beta chains presented below share a single source sample, sequenced in a study of vaccination and CD4 T cells after COVID-19. The Oncomine TCR Beta short-read assay was applied to DNA of cultured CD4+ T cells. TCRdb analysed the PCR reads with MiXCR anew, one entry per CDR3 protein. Of roughly 17,000 distinct CDR3 sequences in the sample, approximately 54% were seen once. Treatment of the sample: approximately nine-day PBMC culture with coronavirus spike peptide pools or control peptides (ViraFEST assay). No antigen has been identified for these receptors. Input material: CD4+ T cells from blood, cultured in vitro. The receptors stem from a human donor who had recovered from COVID-19.

The chain couples TRBV2 to TRBJ1-2, with 8 bases fitting TRBD1. Germline V CDR1 and CDR2: SNHLY, FYNNEI. V shed 4 bases and J 2 bases; nucleotides not matched to a gene: 6. This CDR3 spans 15 amino acids. CDR3 sequence: CASSVDRGGNYGYTF. The CDR3 DNA reads TGTGCCAGCAGTGTTGACAGGGGTGGAAACTATGGCTACACCTTC. Full variable domain (outside the CDR3, taken from reference TRBV2 and TRBJ1-2): EPEVTQTPSHQVTQMGQEVILRCVPISNHLYFYWYRQILGQKVEFLVSFYNNEISEKSEIFDDQFSVERPDGSNFTLKIRSTKLEDSAMYFCASSVDRGGNYGYTFGSGTRLTVV.

This clonotype was seen a handful of times. The chain couples TRBV20-1 to TRBJ2-7, with 8 bases aligning to TRBD1. The CDR3 sequence is 13 residues long. Losses at the gene ends were 6 bases for V and 3 bases for J; bases not matched to a gene: 7. Germline-derived CDR1 and CDR2 are DFQATT and SNEGSKA (reference sequence). CDR3: CSARGQAGYEQYF. The CDR3 nucleotides read TGCAGTGCCCGGGGACAGGCCGGCTACGAGCAGTACTTC.

The V call is TRBV20-1, the J call TRBJ1-6; 8 nucleotides align to TRBD1. From germline, CDR1 is DFQATT and CDR2 SNEGSKA (reference sequence). CDR3 length equals 14 residues. V was pared by 6 bases and J by 7 bases, with 8 bases of the junction left unmatched. Here the CDR3 reads CSATRDRRNSPLHF. The CDR3 DNA sequence: TGCAGTGCCACCCGGGACAGGCGAAATTCACCCCTCCACTTT.

This clonotype has more than one count but fewer than ten. The chain has TRBV6-2 or TRBV6-3 and TRBJ2-5; 14 bases are a match to TRBD2. The V gene's germline CDR1 is MNHEY and CDR2 SVGEGT. The V and J ends lost 8 bases and 1 base, in that order; junction bases with no gene match: 6. This CDR3 contains 16 residues. Written as DNA, the CDR3 is TGTGCCAGCGGGACTAGCGGGAGAAGTACCCAAGAGACCCAGTACTTC. Translating it yields CASGTSGRSTQETQYF.

The V and J genes are TRBV4-3 and TRBJ2-7; the D call may be TRBD1 or TRBD2 (5 bases each). The CDR3 consists of 19 residues. The germline V gene encodes CDR1 LGHNA and CDR2 YSLEER. V lost 0 bases and J 1 base, leaving 22 bases between the germline ends. CDR3 nucleotide sequence: TGCGCCAGCAGCCAAGATCTTGTTCGGGACGCCACCCTTTCCTACGAGCAGTACTTC. This gives the protein CASSQDLVRDATLSYEQYF.

The rearrangement uses TRBV7-2 and TRBJ1-4, with 9 bases matching TRBD1. Germline loops: CDR1 SGHTA, CDR2 FQGNSA. This CDR3 region has 15 residues. J was trimmed by 10 bases and V by 5 bases; bases with no gene match: 11. CDR3 nucleotide sequence: TGTGCCAGCAGCCCCACAAGTGGGACAGGGCGAAAACTGTTTTTT. Amino acid sequence: CASSPTSGTGRKLFF.

V is TRBV20-1 and J is TRBJ2-5; D not certain. This CDR3 has 11 residues. Germline CDR1 DFQATT, CDR2 SNEGSKA (reference sequence). V was trimmed by 8 bases and J by 5 bases, leaving 12 bases between them. CDR3 DNA sequence: TGCAGTTCCGGACCCGAGGAGACCCAGTACTTC. This codes for CSSGPEETQYF.

Only a few counts were recorded for this clonotype. V and J are TRBV20-1 and TRBJ1-3; 8 bases are shared with TRBD1. CDR1 DFQATT and CDR2 SNEGSKA come from the germline V gene (reference sequence). The CDR3 is 14 amino acids. Trimming at V came to 6 bases and at J to 0 bases, leaving 4 bases not matched to a gene. The CDR3 is CSAGDRGSGNTIYF. The CDR3 DNA reads TGCAGTGCGGGCGACAGGGGCTCTGGAAACACCATATATTTT.

Here the CDR3 reads CASSVFLTYEQYF. CDR3 bases: TGTGCCAGCAGTGTTTTTTTAACCTACGAGCAGTACTTC. The chain uses TRBV6-1 and TRBJ2-7; no clear D. The germline CDR1 and CDR2 sequences are MNHNS and SASEGT. This CDR3 has 13 amino acids. Between the trimmed V and J ends, which lost 4 bases and 2 bases, there was a span of 9 bases.

This clonotype was seen only a few times. The rearrangement uses TRBV2 and TRBJ2-7, with D perhaps TRBD2 (5 bases). The germline V gene encodes CDR1 SNHLY and CDR2 FYNNEI. The length of the CDR3 is 14 residues. Between the trimmed V and J ends, which lost 6 bases and 3 bases, there was a span of 15 bases. The CDR3 DNA sequence: TGTGCCAGCAGACCGGGCCCGGGGATCTACGAGCAGTACTTC. Translating it yields CASRPGPGIYEQYF.

The chain combines TRBV2 with TRBJ2-5; tentatively, D is TRBD1 (6 bases). Germline V gene sequence: CDR1 SNHLY, CDR2 FYNNEI. CDR3 length: 15 residues. The V end lost 3 bases, the J end lost 9 bases, and 20 bases lay between the germline ends. CDR3 nucleotides: TGTGCCAGCAGTGATGTGGTTAGGGGGATGGCGGCCCAGTACTTC. This translates into CASSDVVRGMAAQYF. The entire variable domain, with the rest obtained from reference TRBV2 and TRBJ2-5, is as follows: EPEVTQTPSHQVTQMGQEVILRCVPISNHLYFYWYRQILGQKVEFLVSFYNNEISEKSEIFDDQFSVERPDGSNFTLKIRSTKLEDSAMYFCASSDVVRGMAAQYFGPGTRLLVL.

The chain joins TRBV4-2 to TRBJ1-2; a possible D gene is TRBD1 (6 bases). Germline V gene lookup returns CDR1 LGHNA and CDR2 YNFKEQ. The CDR3 runs 14 residues. V was shortened by 0 bases and J by 4 bases, with 9 bases between the two germline ends. CDR3 DNA: TGTGCCAGCAGCCAAGATCGGGGGGCCTATGGCTACACCTTC. This translates into CASSQDRGAYGYTF.

This chain connects TRBV20-1 to TRBJ2-3; 8 positions match TRBD2. CDR3 length: 15 amino acids. The junction had 10 bases not matched to a gene; V was cut back by 4 bases and J by 4 bases. Germline assignment: CDR1 DFQATT and CDR2 SNEGSKA (reference sequence). The CDR3 sequence: CSATSYGGVSDTQYF. The CDR3 DNA reads as TGCAGTGCTACCTCTTACGGGGGGGTCTCAGATACGCAGTATTTT.

This chain uses TRBV20-1 with TRBJ2-5, with D unclear. V was cut by 6 bases and J by 5 bases, with 16 bases left in between. Per germline, CDR1 DFQATT and CDR2 SNEGSKA (reference sequence). This CDR3 is 13 amino acids long. CDR3 residues: CSAPTPPQETQYF. DNA of the CDR3: TGCAGTGCCCCCACCCCGCCCCAGGAGACCCAGTACTTC.

This clonotype turned up a few times. V usage is TRBV21-1 and J usage is TRBJ2-7; the table names TRBD1, a call not compared with the DNA. TRBV21-1 corresponds to a pseudogene. CDR3 length: 13 residues. In DNA, the CDR3 is TGTGCCAGCAGCACAAGGGGAAACTACGAGCAGTACTTC. This gives the protein CASSTRGNYEQYF.

In its sample, this clonotype was seen once. The rearrangement joins TRBV20-1 to TRBJ2-3; TRBD2 aligns across 7 bases. This CDR3 has 14 residues. The J segment lost 2 bases and the V segment lost 4 bases, leaving 6 bases of the junction unmatched. In germline, CDR1 is DFQATT, CDR2 SNEGSKA (reference sequence). The CDR3 loop is CSAKRDYYTDTQYF. The CDR3 bases are TGCAGTGCTAAGCGGGACTACTACACAGATACGCAGTATTTT.

The CDR3 sequence is CASRTIGQGQYF. In DNA, the CDR3 is TGTGCCAGCAGAACTATCGGACAGGGACAGTACTTC. V usage is TRBV2 and J usage is TRBJ2-7; the match to TRBD1 covers 8 bases. Losses at the gene ends were 6 bases for V and 10 bases for J; bases not matched to a gene: 8. CDR3 length equals 12 residues. Germline V gene data show CDR1 as SNHLY and CDR2 as FYNNEI.

In this sample, this clonotype turned up once. This chain connects TRBV15 to TRBJ2-7; TRBD2 agrees at 7 bases. Germline-derived CDR1 and CDR2 are LNHNV and YYDKDF (reference sequence). This CDR3 contains 15 residues. V gave up 6 bases and J gave up 0 bases; unmatched junction bases: 8. DNA of the CDR3: TGTGCCACCAGGGGAGGGACGCCTAGCTCCTACGAGCAGTACTTC. Encoded protein: CATRGGTPSSYEQYF.

The rearrangement joins TRBV19 to TRBJ2-7; D possibly corresponds to TRBD1 (5 bases). Germline V gene lookup returns CDR1 LNHDA and CDR2 SQIVND (reference sequence). This CDR3 contains 12 residues. The V end was cut by 8 bases, the J end by 3 bases, with 11 bases between. CDR3 nucleotide sequence: TGTGCCAGTGGGTCAGGGAACTACGAGCAGTACTTC. It encodes CASGSGNYEQYF.

The V gene is TRBV6-1, the J gene TRBJ2-1; 9 bases map to TRBD2. From germline, CDR1 is MNHNS and CDR2 SASEGT. V dropped 6 bases and J dropped 8; count of bases not matched to a gene: 11. The CDR3 consists of 15 residues. CDR3: CASRVTSGSGDEQFF. CDR3 nucleotide sequence: TGTGCCAGCAGAGTTACTAGCGGGTCCGGCGATGAGCAGTTCTTC.

The chain uses TRBV11-3 and TRBJ2-1; D may be TRBD2 (6 bases). This CDR3 is built from 17 residues. Germline CDR1 SGHNT, CDR2 YENEEA. Trimming left V 4 bases short and J 4 bases short, with 20 bases between. CDR3 amino acids: CASSSVTRSPRYNEQFF. The CDR3 DNA reads as TGTGCCAGCAGCTCCGTGACTAGATCCCCCCGTTACAATGAGCAGTTCTTC.

This clonotype was seen a handful of times. This sequence joins TRBV6-2 or TRBV6-3 and TRBJ2-1; D gene unclear. The CDR3 is 12 amino acids. Germline V CDR1 and CDR2: MNHEY, SVGEGT. Trimming stripped 7 bases from V and 6 bases from J, with 10 bases between. CDR3 in amino acids: CASTGLANEQFF. The CDR3 DNA reads as TGTGCCAGCACGGGCTTAGCCAATGAGCAGTTCTTC.

This rearrangement joins TRBV11-1 to TRBJ2-1, with D possibly being TRBD2 (5 bases). Trimming cost V 6 bases and J 0 bases, with 15 bases left between them. Per the germline V gene, CDR1 is SGHAT and CDR2 is FQDESV (reference sequence). There are 16 residues in the CDR3. The CDR3: CASSKDLTYSYNEQFF. The CDR3 DNA reads TGTGCCAGCAGTAAGGACTTGACTTACTCCTACAATGAGCAGTTCTTC.

J is TRBJ2-6 and V is TRBV7-9; the D gene is possibly TRBD2 (5 bases). Germline assignment: CDR1 SEHNR and CDR2 FQNEAQ (reference sequence). There are 16 residues in the CDR3. The germline V and J ends were trimmed by 3 bases and 0 bases, with 9 bases remaining between them. The CDR3 coding sequence is TGTGCCAGCAGCTTTTCACGGGGCTCTGGGGCCAACGTCCTGACTTTC. Amino acids: CASSFSRGSGANVLTF.

This chain links TRBV6-1 with TRBJ2-2; 11 nucleotides align to TRBD2. This CDR3 is built from 16 residues. Trimming at V came to 5 bases and at J to 1 base, leaving 3 bases not matched to a gene. Germline CDR1 MNHNS, CDR2 SASEGT. The CDR3 is CASSRTSGLNTGELFF. The CDR3 region has the DNA TGTGCCAGCAGTCGGACTAGCGGGCTGAACACCGGGGAGCTGTTTTTT.

Of note for this clonotype: Germline is not matched at one junction end, which may reflect a read error. This sequence joins TRBV7-7 and TRBJ2-2; TRBD1 agrees at 10 bases. The CDR3 totals 14 residues. CDR1 SSHAT and CDR2 FNYEAQ come from the germline V gene (reference sequence). The chain's CDR3 is CASSTGQGFGELFF. DNA for the CDR3: TGTGCTAGCAGCACGGGACAGGGGTTTGGGGAGCTGTTTTTT. The entire variable domain, with the rest obtained from reference TRBV7-7 and TRBJ2-2, is as follows: GAGVSQSPRYKVTKRGQDVTLRCDPISSHATLYWYQQALGQGPEFLTYFNYEAQPDKSGLPSDRFSAERPEGSISTLTIQRTEQRDSAMYRCASSTGQGFGELFFGEGSRLTVL.

This clonotype has a single count. This chain connects TRBV20-1 to TRBJ1-1, with a tentative D call TRBD1 (5 bases). The CDR3 length is 15 residues. Looked up from germline, CDR1 is DFQATT and CDR2 is SNEGSKA (reference sequence). Trimming took off 0 bases at V and 4 bases at J, with 15 bases between the two ends. The CDR3 coding sequence is TGCAGTGCTAGAGATCAGGGCAGGGTTAGCACTGAAGCTTTCTTT. Amino acid sequence: CSARDQGRVSTEAFF.

V usage is TRBV6-2 or TRBV6-3 and J usage is TRBJ2-3, with D tentatively TRBD2 (6 bases). This CDR3 region has 17 residues. The germline V and J ends were trimmed by 2 bases and 2 bases, with 17 bases remaining between them. From germline, CDR1 is MNHEY and CDR2 SVGEGT. DNA of the CDR3: TGTGCCAGCAGTTACCCCCTGGGCCAGCGGGTCACAGATACGCAGTATTTT. Amino acids: CASSYPLGQRVTDTQYF.

The chain is built from TRBV7-2 and TRBJ1-1; a possible D gene is TRBD1 (5 bases). The ends were cut back, 3 bases at V and 6 bases at J, with 26 bases in the middle. CDR1 and CDR2 from the germline V gene are SGHTA and FQGNSA. This CDR3 contains 18 residues. The CDR3 sequence: CASSFRRGAARRSPEAFF. The CDR3 DNA follows: TGTGCCAGCAGCTTTAGGAGAGGGGCAGCGCGGAGGTCCCCTGAAGCTTTCTTT.

This clonotype occurred a few times. The J gene is TRBJ1-1, the V gene TRBV7-8; tentative D call: TRBD1 (5 bases). Trimming pared 5 bases from V and 3 bases from J, leaving 13 bases between. The germline V gene encodes CDR1 SGHVS and CDR2 FQNEAQ. The CDR3 is 14 residues long. CDR3 DNA sequence: TGTGCCAGCAGCCTCAGCGGGGCGTACACTGAAGCTTTCTTT. Encoded protein: CASSLSGAYTEAFF.